Below, one TCR beta chain is given with its context. This record belongs to a study of blood T cell repertoires in COVID-19. Background on the study: COVID-19 samples collected from the United States, Italy and Spain covered acute and convalescent phases.

Participants, about 18 to 90 years old, spanned fewer than 30 US areas. Clinical histories supplied by participants themselves formed the basis of cohort assignment. Each recovered donor of Cohort 3 presented with two negative PCRs, clearance, or symptom resolution. Measured with immunoSEQ multiplex PCR; TCRdb has only the in-frame clones, and not every one. The sample includes 150,000 to 200,000 clones, roughly 80% of them seen just once. Input material: PBMCs or T cells enriched from blood (not recorded which). The TCR originated in a woman aged 45 to 65 who had recovered from COVID-19.

CDR3 loop: CASSMSSQPQHF. As DNA, the CDR3 is TGTGCCAGTAGTATGTCCTCGCAGCCCCAGCATTTT. The chain has TRBV19 and TRBJ1-5; no reliable D call. Germline V gives CDR1 LNHDA, CDR2 SQIVND (reference sequence). The CDR3 sequence is 12 residues long. The V end was cut by 3 bases, the J end by 7 bases, with 7 bases between.